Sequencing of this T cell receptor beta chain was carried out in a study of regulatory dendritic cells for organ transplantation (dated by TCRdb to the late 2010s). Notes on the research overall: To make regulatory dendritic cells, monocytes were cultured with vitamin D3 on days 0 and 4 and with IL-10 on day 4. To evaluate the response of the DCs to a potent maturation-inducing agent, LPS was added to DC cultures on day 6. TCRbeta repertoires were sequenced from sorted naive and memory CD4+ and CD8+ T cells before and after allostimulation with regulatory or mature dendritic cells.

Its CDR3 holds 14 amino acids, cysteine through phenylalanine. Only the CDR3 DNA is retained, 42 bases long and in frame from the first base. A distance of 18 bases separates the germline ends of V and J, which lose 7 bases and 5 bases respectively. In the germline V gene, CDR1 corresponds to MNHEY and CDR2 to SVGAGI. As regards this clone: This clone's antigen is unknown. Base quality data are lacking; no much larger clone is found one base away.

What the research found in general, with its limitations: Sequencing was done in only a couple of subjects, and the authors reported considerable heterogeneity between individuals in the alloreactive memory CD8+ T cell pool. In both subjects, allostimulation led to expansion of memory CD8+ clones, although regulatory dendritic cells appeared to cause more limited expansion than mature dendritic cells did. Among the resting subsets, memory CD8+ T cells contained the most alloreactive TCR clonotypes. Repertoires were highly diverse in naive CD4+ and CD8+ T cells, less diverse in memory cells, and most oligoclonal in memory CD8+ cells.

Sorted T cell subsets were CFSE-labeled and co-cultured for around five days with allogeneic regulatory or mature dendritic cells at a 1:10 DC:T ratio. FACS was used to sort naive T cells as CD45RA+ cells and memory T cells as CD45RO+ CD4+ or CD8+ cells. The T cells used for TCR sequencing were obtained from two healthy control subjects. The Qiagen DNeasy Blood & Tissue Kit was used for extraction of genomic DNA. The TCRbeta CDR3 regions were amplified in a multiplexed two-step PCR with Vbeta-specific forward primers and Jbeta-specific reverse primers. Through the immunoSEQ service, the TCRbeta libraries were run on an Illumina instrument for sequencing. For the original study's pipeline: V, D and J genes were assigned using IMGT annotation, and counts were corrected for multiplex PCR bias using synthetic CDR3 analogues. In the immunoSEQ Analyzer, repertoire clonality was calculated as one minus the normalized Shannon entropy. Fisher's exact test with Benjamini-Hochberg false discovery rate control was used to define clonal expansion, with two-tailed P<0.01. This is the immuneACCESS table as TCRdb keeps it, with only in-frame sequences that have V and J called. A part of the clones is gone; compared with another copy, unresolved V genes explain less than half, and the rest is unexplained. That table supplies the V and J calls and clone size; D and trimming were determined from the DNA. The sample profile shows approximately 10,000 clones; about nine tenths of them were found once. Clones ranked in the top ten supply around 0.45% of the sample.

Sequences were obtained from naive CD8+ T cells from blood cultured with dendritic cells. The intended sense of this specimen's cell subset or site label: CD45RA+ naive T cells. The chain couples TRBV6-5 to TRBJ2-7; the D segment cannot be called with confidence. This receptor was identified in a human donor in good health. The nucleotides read TGTGCCAGCAAATCGGGCGCCAATGGGGACGAGCAGTACTTC. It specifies CASKSGANGDEQYF.